Each of the 10 T cell receptor beta chains below was sequenced from the same sample in a study of cytomegalovirus exposure and HLA in healthy donors. Use of 60 Vbeta and 13 Jbeta primers characterized the PCR. This table comes from immunoSEQ multiplex PCR, and its TCRdb copy is limited to in-frame clones, with some not included. This table has about 200,000 clones, 80% to 85% appearing once. Sequencing was carried out using PBMCs. Receptor source: a woman under 30 in good health and CMV-seronegative.

The rearrangement joins TRBV5-6 to TRBJ1-1; TRBD1 matches at 8 bases. The CDR3 is made up of 17 amino acids. V shed 0 bases, J shed 2 bases, and the junction held 9 bases outside the gene matches. Per the germline V gene, CDR1 is SGHDT and CDR2 is YYEEEE. CDR3 coding DNA: TGTGCCAGCAGCTTGGGCTCCGGACAGGGAAAAAACACTGAAGCTTTCTTT. Protein product: CASSLGSGQGKNTEAFF.

This chain joins TRBV6-1 and TRBJ2-5; D remains ambiguous. The CDR3 runs 11 residues. The germline V and J ends were trimmed by 5 bases and 4 bases, with 5 bases remaining between them. Germline CDR1 is MNHNS and CDR2 is SASEGT. The CDR3 nucleotides read TGTGCCAGCAGTTACGGAGAGACCCAGTACTTC. Translated, it gives CASSYGETQYF.

The chain employs TRBV27 and TRBJ2-7; D is unclear. Germline V gene sequence: CDR1 MNHEY, CDR2 SMNVEV (reference sequence). V was cut by 0 bases and J by 3 bases, with 9 bases left in between. The CDR3 runs to 14 residues. In nucleotides, the CDR3 is TGTGCCAGCAGTTTATCGTCTAACTTCTACGAGCAGTACTTC. Residues: CASSLSSNFYEQYF.

The rearrangement uses TRBV6-5 and TRBJ2-1, with D maybe TRBD1 (5 bases). The CDR3 totals 13 residues. The V end was cut by 0 bases, the J end by 9 bases, with 9 bases between. Germline assignment: CDR1 MNHEY and CDR2 SVGAGI. The CDR3 here is CASSYSGVGEQFF. The CDR3 coding sequence is TGTGCCAGCAGTTACTCAGGGGTCGGTGAGCAGTTCTTC.

V gene TRBV19 combines with J gene TRBJ1-2; 10 bases line up with TRBD1. Germline assignment: CDR1 LNHDA and CDR2 SQIVND (reference sequence). Trimming removed 6 bases from V and 2 bases from J; junction bases left unmatched: 6. The CDR3 is made up of 15 amino acids. DNA for the CDR3: TGTGCCAGTAGCCCGCCGGACAGGGGGAACTATGGCTACACCTTC. Translated, it gives CASSPPDRGNYGYTF.

V is TRBV4-3 and J is TRBJ1-1; 7 positions agree with TRBD1. CDR1 and CDR2 from the germline V gene are LGHNA and YSLEER. The CDR3 extends over 13 amino acids. V was clipped by 5 bases and J by 6 bases; unmatched bases: 6. The DNA of the CDR3 is TGCGCCAGCAGCGACAGGGTGGGGTCTGAAGCTTTCTTT. It encodes CASSDRVGSEAFF.

This clone was seen only once. This sequence joins TRBV28 and TRBJ2-2; D is uncertain. The CDR3 is made up of 13 amino acids. V lost 3 bases to trimming and J lost 5 bases, with 7 bases between them. Germline lookup yields CDR1 MDHEN and CDR2 SYDVKM. CDR3 in amino acids: CASSLPETGELFF. Here the CDR3 DNA reads TGTGCCAGCAGTTTGCCGGAGACCGGGGAGCTGTTTTTT. Full variable domain (outside the CDR3, taken from reference TRBV28 and TRBJ2-2): DVKVTQSSRYLVKRTGEKVFLECVQDMDHENMFWYRQDPGLGLRLIYFSYDVKMKEKGDIPEGYSVSREKKERFSLILESASTNQTSMYLCASSLPETGELFFGEGSRLTVL.

About this clone: The junction and the germline gene differ at one end; a read error may be behind it. V is TRBV7-9 and J is TRBJ1-1; 7 bases line up with TRBD1. CDR1 and CDR2 from the germline V gene are SEHNR and FQNEAQ (reference sequence). This CDR3 has 18 residues. CDR3 in amino acids: CSSSLVDHRGAMNTEAFF. The CDR3 DNA follows: TGTTCCAGCAGCTTAGTTGACCACAGGGGTGCGATGAACACTGAAGCTTTCTTT.

The rearrangement uses TRBV7-8 and TRBJ1-2, with 7 nucleotides matching TRBD1. CDR3 length: 15 amino acids. Germline V gene data show CDR1 as SGHVS and CDR2 as FQNEAQ. J lost 4 bases, V lost 4 bases, and 9 bases had no gene match. The CDR3 DNA follows: TGTGCCAGCAGCTCCCGACAGGGTGTTGGCTATGGCTACACCTTC. It specifies CASSSRQGVGYGYTF.

This sequence joins TRBV15 and TRBJ2-6, with D uncertain. Germline V gene sequence: CDR1 LNHNV, CDR2 YYDKDF (reference sequence). Trimming cost V 1 base and J 1 base, with 17 bases left between them. The CDR3 is 19 amino acids. CDR3 DNA sequence: TGTGCCACCAGCAGAGGTCTATCCGGAGAAACTTCTGGGGCCAACGTCCTGACTTTC. It specifies CATSRGLSGETSGANVLTF.